One sample yielded the 24 T cell receptor beta chains listed below, sequenced in a study of human T cells and chemical hapten exposure. From the RACE reads, TCRdb called clonotypes with MiXCR, one entry per CDR3 protein. Here the sample spans more than 150,000 distinct CDR3 sequences, 25% to 30% being singletons. Specified time point: pre-sensitization, week 0. Treatment denoted: therapeutic diphenylcyclopropenone sensitization with weekly scalp DPC. This specimen consisted of whole blood, obtained in connection with sensitization to the hapten diphenylcyclopropenone (DPC). The source is a woman aged 25 to 39 with alopecia areata. Some clones in this sample may be carry-over from other donors' samples.

The rearrangement joins TRBV2 to TRBJ2-5; possibly TRBD2 for D (5 bases). Trimming shortened V by 4 bases and J by 1 base, and 16 bases separated the two germline ends. The CDR3 spans 16 residues. Germline CDR1 SNHLY, CDR2 FYNNEI. CDR3 protein: CASSVGSGGPQETQYF. The DNA of the CDR3 is TGTGCCAGCAGTGTGGGGAGCGGAGGTCCCCAAGAGACCCAGTACTTC.

The chain carries TRBV29-1 and TRBJ1-5; D perhaps matches TRBD1 (6 bases). In germline, CDR1 is SQVTM, CDR2 ANQGSEA. V gave up 6 bases and J gave up 6 bases, with 15 bases separating them. This CDR3 comprises 13 residues. The CDR3 coding sequence is TGCAGCGTCATTCCAGGGGAGGGTCAGCCCCAGCATTTT. Encoded protein: CSVIPGEGQPQHF. The variable domain in full, completed from reference TRBV29-1 and TRBJ1-5, reads SAVISQKPSRDICQRGTSLTIQCQVDSQVTMMFWYRQQPGQSLTLIATANQGSEATYESGFVIDKFPISRPNLTFSTLTVSNMSPEDSSIYLCSVIPGEGQPQHFGDGTRLSIL.

The V gene is TRBV29-1, the J gene TRBJ2-4, with a weak D call TRBD1 (6 bases). Trimming cost V 0 bases and J 8 bases, with 11 bases left between them. The germline V gene encodes CDR1 SQVTM and CDR2 ANQGSEA. This CDR3 is built from 13 residues. The CDR3 protein is CSVEDRGIDIQYF. CDR3 DNA sequence: TGCAGCGTTGAAGACAGGGGAATAGACATTCAGTACTTC.

This clonotype was observed a handful of times. The chain joins TRBV7-3 to TRBJ2-1; 9 bases are a match to TRBD2. The CDR3 is 15 amino acids. Unmatched junction bases numbered 12, after V lost 5 bases and J lost 10 bases. Looked up from germline, CDR1 is SGHTA and CDR2 is FQGTGA. In nucleotides, the CDR3 is TGTGCCAGCAGCAAAGCTGGCGGGAGGGATGGGGAGCAGTTCTTC. It codes for CASSKAGGRDGEQFF.

This clonotype has a handful of counts. The V call is TRBV5-1, the J call TRBJ2-1, with D unresolved. CDR1 SGHRS and CDR2 YFSETQ come from the germline V gene. V shed 0 bases and J shed 0 bases, with 7 bases lying between them. The CDR3 extends over 15 amino acids. DNA for the CDR3: TGCGCCAGCAGCTTGGAGCTTGACTCCTACAATGAGCAGTTCTTC. This sequence encodes CASSLELDSYNEQFF. Supplemented by reference TRBV5-1 and TRBJ2-1, the full variable domain reads KAGVTQTPRYLIKTRGQQVTLSCSPISGHRSVSWYQQTPGQGLQFLFEYFSETQRNKGNFPGRFSGRQFSNSRSEMNVSTLELGDSALYLCASSLELDSYNEQFFGPGTRLTVL.

In its sample, this clonotype was seen a few times. The chain has TRBV28 and TRBJ2-3; weak D call: TRBD2 (6 bases). Germline CDR1 reads MDHEN; CDR2 reads SYDVKM. Trimming removed 3 bases from V and 0 bases from J, with 13 bases in between. The CDR3 totals 16 residues. Here the CDR3 reads CASSFIPGLSTDTQYF. CDR3 bases: TGTGCCAGCAGTTTCATCCCGGGACTGAGCACAGATACGCAGTATTTT.

This clonotype has only a few counts. The rearrangement links TRBV20-1 to TRBJ2-7; TRBD2 matches at 8 bases. The CDR3 runs 14 residues. Trimming cost V 6 bases and J 2 bases; bases outside gene matches: 9. CDR1 and CDR2 (germline): DFQATT, SNEGSKA (reference sequence). The CDR3 DNA is TGCAGTGCCCCACAGACTAGCGAGGCCTACGAGCAGTACTTC. This translates into CSAPQTSEAYEQYF.

The sample holds a few counts of this clonotype. The rearrangement uses TRBV7-2 and TRBJ2-1; 8 bases are shared with TRBD2. Germline CDR1 SGHTA, CDR2 FQGNSA. The CDR3 has 17 residues. Germline trimming cut 3 bases from V and 4 bases from J; bases unmatched to any gene: 11. CDR3 loop: CASSFTTGTSMYNEQFF. CDR3 DNA sequence: TGTGCCAGCAGCTTCACGACCGGGACTAGTATGTACAATGAGCAGTTCTTC.

The chain is built from TRBV10-3 and TRBJ1-2; D unresolved. Trimming took 6 bases from V and 2 from J, leaving 10 bases between them. This CDR3 is 13 amino acids long. The germline V gene encodes CDR1 ENHRY and CDR2 SYGVKD. The CDR3 spells CAIRGYTNYGYTF. CDR3 nucleotides: TGTGCCATCAGGGGCTATACAAACTATGGCTACACCTTC.

V and J are TRBV7-8 and TRBJ1-6, with D tentatively TRBD1 (5 bases). This CDR3 has 15 amino acids. V lost 5 bases, J lost 5 bases, and 13 bases lay in between. Germline lookup yields CDR1 SGHVS and CDR2 FQNEAQ. This CDR3 is CASSPGIGDNSPLHF. For the CDR3, the DNA is TGTGCCAGCAGCCCAGGGATCGGCGATAATTCACCCCTCCACTTT.

Worth noting for this clonotype: The junction does not match germline at one end; this may be a read error. The J gene is TRBJ2-1, the V gene TRBV28; the D gene could be TRBD1 or TRBD2 (6 bases each). Germline V gene sequence: CDR1 MDHEN, CDR2 SYDVKM. The CDR3 is 15 amino acids. The CDR3 here is CASTSTPGGGAQGLF. The CDR3 DNA reads as TGTGCCAGCACTTCTACCCCCGGGGGCGGGGCCCAGGGGCTCTTC.

As to this clonotype: Germline is not matched at one junction end, which may reflect a read error. CDR3 nucleotides: TGTGCCAGCAGCCCGCGGGTAAGAGAGGTCTCCAATGAGCAATTCTTC. Protein product: CASSPRVREVSNEQFF. The gene calls are TRBV4-2 and TRBJ2-1, with TRBD2 as a possible D gene (5 bases). The CDR3 totals 16 residues. Germline V lookup: CDR1 LGHNA, CDR2 YNFKEQ.

The V gene is TRBV2, the J gene TRBJ2-5, with 8 bases that match TRBD2. The V and J ends lost 4 bases and 5 bases, in that order; junction bases with no gene match: 15. Germline V gene lookup returns CDR1 SNHLY and CDR2 FYNNEI. This CDR3 region has 17 residues. The CDR3, as DNA: TGTGCCAGCAGTGTTAACGGGGGGGCTTCATTGGGGGAGACCCAGTACTTC. This encodes CASSVNGGASLGETQYF.

The table lists this clonotype with a few counts. V and J are TRBV7-2 and TRBJ2-5; 8 bases align to TRBD1. The CDR3 is 16 residues long. V lost 5 bases, J lost 3 bases, and 11 bases stayed unmatched. Looked up from germline, CDR1 is SGHTA and CDR2 is FQGNSA. Here the CDR3 DNA reads TGTGCCAGCAGCCGACGGACAGGGATCTTAAAAGAGACCCAGTACTTC. This codes for CASSRRTGILKETQYF. Full variable domain (rest looked up from reference TRBV7-2 and TRBJ2-5): GAGVSQSPSNKVTEKGKDVELRCDPISGHTALYWYRQSLGQGLEFLIYFQGNSAPDKSGLPSDRFSAERTGGSVSTLTIQRTQQEDSAVYLCASSRRTGILKETQYFGPGTRLLVL.

The chain's CDR3 is CASSRTGRQETQYF. The CDR3 DNA is TGTGCCAGCAGCAGGACAGGCAGACAAGAGACCCAGTACTTC. The chain couples TRBV7-8 to TRBJ2-5; 7 bases fit TRBD1. J was trimmed by 2 bases and V by 5 bases; bases with no gene match: 5. CDR1 is SGHVS, CDR2 FQNEAQ, per germline. The CDR3 is 14 residues long. Looking up the rest from reference TRBV7-8 and TRBJ2-5 gives the full variable domain: GAGVSQSPRYKVAKRGQDVALRCDPISGHVSLFWYQQALGQGPEFLTYFQNEAQLDKSGLPSDRFFAERPEGSVSTLKIQRTQQEDSAVYLCASSRTGRQETQYFGPGTRLLVL.

This clonotype was observed a few times. The chain uses TRBV7-2 and TRBJ2-5, with no clear D. The V end lost 5 bases, the J end lost 5 bases, and 15 bases lay between the germline ends. The CDR3 is 14 residues long. The germline gives CDR1 SGHTA, CDR2 FQGNSA. In DNA form, the CDR3 reads TGTGCCAGCAGCCCAACGACTCCGCGGGAGACCCAGTACTTC. It encodes CASSPTTPRETQYF.

A few counts support this clonotype. This rearrangement joins TRBV20-1 to TRBJ2-3; D gene ambiguous. CDR3 length equals 14 residues. In germline, CDR1 is DFQATT, CDR2 SNEGSKA (reference sequence). V lost 3 bases to trimming and J lost 6 bases, with 16 bases between them. The CDR3 DNA follows: TGCAGTGCTAGTCATGCGTTGTATTCTGATACGCAGTATTTT. Residues: CSASHALYSDTQYF.

In its sample, this clonotype was seen a few times. This chain joins TRBV20-1 and TRBJ2-1; TRBD1 aligns across 9 bases. V was clipped by 0 bases and J by 16 bases; unmatched bases: 10. There are 13 residues in the CDR3. The germline CDR1 and CDR2 sequences are DFQATT and SNEGSKA (reference sequence). CDR3 residues: CSARDWTGTGNFF. The CDR3, as DNA: TGCAGTGCTAGAGATTGGACCGGGACAGGGAACTTCTTC.

This chain connects TRBV30 to TRBJ1-1, with D perhaps matching TRBD1 (5 bases). The CDR3 runs 13 residues. Between the trimmed V and J ends, which lost 4 bases and 7 bases, there was a span of 16 bases. Germline V lookup: CDR1 GTSNPN, CDR2 SVGIG (reference sequence). The CDR3 DNA reads TGTGCCTGGACCCGGTTTCGGGGCCTTGAAGCTTTCTTT. This encodes CAWTRFRGLEAFF.

This clonotype came up once. The V gene is TRBV4-2, the J gene TRBJ1-5; unclear D gene. Germline V CDR1 and CDR2: LGHNA, YNFKEQ. The ends were cut back, 1 base at V and 0 bases at J, with 7 bases in the middle. The CDR3 is made up of 15 amino acids. The CDR3, as DNA: TGTGCCAGCAGCCAAGTGATCGATAGCAATCAGCCCCAGCATTTT. Translated, it gives CASSQVIDSNQPQHF.

This clonotype was seen a few times. The chain is built from TRBV6-6 and TRBJ1-1; D perhaps matches TRBD1 (5 bases). CDR3 length: 15 residues. Germline V gives CDR1 MNHNY, CDR2 SVGAGI (reference sequence). V dropped 4 bases and J dropped 3 bases, with 15 bases sitting between them. CDR3 bases: TGTGCCAGCAGTTCAGGGATAACTGAGTACACTGAAGCTTTCTTT. Amino acids: CASSSGITEYTEAFF.

The genes are TRBV29-1 and TRBJ1-1; a weak D match, TRBD1 (5 bases). This CDR3 has 13 amino acids. CDR1 is SQVTM and CDR2 is ANQGSEA in the germline V gene. With 6 bases removed from V and 0 bases from J, the gap between germline ends came to 11 bases. The CDR3 nucleotides read TGCAGCGTGTCTCGACAGATGAACACTGAAGCTTTCTTT. Its protein product is CSVSRQMNTEAFF.

This sequence joins TRBV28 and TRBJ2-1, with D possibly TRBD2 on 6 matching bases. The CDR3 extends over 14 amino acids. Trimming pared 8 bases from V and 5 bases from J, leaving 16 bases between. Per the germline V gene, CDR1 is MDHEN and CDR2 is SYDVKM. As DNA, the CDR3 is TGTGCCAGCGGTGGGGGACTCCCGAACAATGAGCAGTTCTTC. Translation: CASGGGLPNNEQFF.

This clonotype occurred a few times. The CDR3 here is CASSRGGASYGYTF. The CDR3 DNA is TGCGCCAGCAGCCGAGGCGGAGCATCCTATGGCTACACCTTC. The V and J genes are TRBV4-3 and TRBJ1-2; D is undetermined. CDR1 is LGHNA and CDR2 is YSLEER in the germline V gene. V was pared by 4 bases and J by 4 bases, with 13 bases between. This CDR3 spans 14 amino acids.